This T cell receptor beta chain is drawn from a study of blood T cell repertoires in COVID-19. About the study: The United States, Italy and Spain supplied acute and convalescent COVID-19 samples.

CDR3 length equals 16 residues. CDR1 and CDR2 from the germline V gene are KGHSH and LQKENI. The V and J ends lost 2 bases and 3 bases, in that order; junction bases with no gene match: 10. Authors' methods: Researchers report that nucleated cell counts were estimated from reference gene primer amplification. Some clones are missing from TCRdb's copy, which holds only in-frame ones; the method was immunoSEQ multiplex PCR. V and J calls plus clone size are reproduced from that table; the DNA served to infer D and trimming. The top ten hold 3.2% of the sample, which has about 190,000 clones, 84% seen once.

The chain uses TRBV18 and TRBJ2-7, with 7 bases that match TRBD2. Material for sequencing was PBMCs or T cells enriched from blood (not recorded which). This TCR was recovered from a woman in her 30s who had been exposed to COVID-19. CDR3 region: CASSPEMGGTRYEQYF. CDR3 DNA sequence: TGTGCCAGCTCACCAGAAATGGGGGGGACCCGCTACGAGCAGTACTTC.